Listed below are T cell receptor beta chains from one sample, sequenced in a study of cytomegalovirus exposure and HLA in healthy donors. Assay used: immunoSEQ multiplex PCR; TCRdb lists only in-frame clones, some missing. Across 150,000 to 200,000 clones, the top ten clones capture roughly 1.3% of the sample. The sequencing sample was made of PBMCs. All receptors derive from a woman aged 55 to 70 in good health and CMV-seronegative. CDR3s include the opening cysteine and the closing phenylalanine or tryptophan. D genes are given only for firm matches.

D gene | J gene | V gene | CDR3 protein | CDR3 DNA
. | TRBJ2-5 | TRBV7-3 | CASSLSSEETQYF | TGTGCCAGCAGCTTAAGTTCGGAGGAGACCCAGTACTTC
TRBD2 | TRBJ2-7 | TRBV15 | CARNVTSGESYEQYF | TGTGCCAGAAATGTGACTAGCGGGGAATCCTACGAGCAGTACTTC
. | TRBJ2-7 | TRBV11-2 | CASSSWLYEQYF | TGTGCCAGCAGCTCCTGGCTCTACGAGCAGTACTTC
TRBD2 | TRBJ2-1 | TRBV7-9 | CASSFLAGGDNEQFF | TGTGCCAGCAGCTTCCTAGCGGGGGGCGACAATGAGCAGTTCTTC
TRBD1 | TRBJ1-2 | TRBV7-3 | CASSGGQGYGYTF | TGTGCCAGCAGCGGGGGACAGGGCTATGGCTACACCTTC
. | TRBJ2-3 | TRBV29-1 | CSTWGGLTDTQYF | TGCAGCACTTGGGGGGGGCTCACAGATACGCAGTATTTT
TRBD1 | TRBJ2-7 | TRBV5-1 | CASSLLVTGGYEQYF | TGCGCCAGCAGCTTGCTTGTGACAGGGGGCTACGAGCAGTACTTC
. | TRBJ1-4 | TRBV5-1 | CASSLGFSSNEKLFF | TGCGCCAGCAGCTTGGGGTTCTCGAGTAATGAAAAACTGTTTTTT
TRBD1 | TRBJ2-1 | TRBV7-6 | CASSLGTGGYEQFF | TGTGCCAGCAGCTTAGGGACAGGGGGCTATGAGCAGTTCTTC
TRBD1 | TRBJ1-6 | TRBV25-1 | CASSLSTGTGGSPLHF | TGTGCCAGCAGTCTCTCCACCGGGACAGGGGGGTCACCCCTCCACTTT
. | TRBJ1-3 | TRBV9 | CASSVGNRLTGAGNTIYF | TGTGCCAGCAGCGTAGGGAACAGGTTGACGGGGGCTGGAAACACCATATATTTT